These T cell receptor beta chains were read from a single sample in a study of cytomegalovirus exposure and HLA in healthy donors. Measured with immunoSEQ multiplex PCR; TCRdb has only the in-frame clones, and not every one. The table records a few hundred thousand clones, more than 55% of them present only once. Sequenced: PBMCs. Receptors were obtained from a female donor in good health and CMV-seronegative. Each CDR3 is given with its conserved first and last residue. A D gene is named only where the DNA matches it firmly. Size is stated for part of the rows, as once, few or many counts, or as a class when the clone is expanded.

CDR3nt: TGTGCCAGCTCACCACCCCTCGCGGGAGGGCCCGGGCTGTTTTTT; CDR3aa: CASSPPLAGGPGLFF; v_gene: TRBV18; d_gene: TRBD2; abundance: .; j_gene: TRBJ2-2; len: 15
CDR3nt: TGTGCCAGCAGACCGACAGATATGAACACTGAAGCTTTCTTT; CDR3aa: CASRPTDMNTEAFF; v_gene: TRBV11-1; d_gene: .; abundance: .; j_gene: TRBJ1-1; len: 14
CDR3nt: TGTGCCAGCAGCTTAGAAACAGGGTTCACCATATATTTT; CDR3aa: CASSLETGFTIYF; v_gene: TRBV7-2; d_gene: .; abundance: .; j_gene: TRBJ1-3; len: 13
CDR3nt: TGTGCTAGCAGCTTTGTAGCGGGAGAGACCCAGTACTTC; CDR3aa: CASSFVAGETQYF; v_gene: TRBV7-7; d_gene: TRBD2; abundance: .; j_gene: TRBJ2-5; len: 13
CDR3nt: TGTGCCAGCAGCAAACTGACAGGGGAAGAGACCCAGTACTTC; CDR3aa: CASSKLTGEETQYF; v_gene: TRBV21-1; d_gene: .; abundance: once; j_gene: TRBJ2-5; len: 14
CDR3nt: TGTTCCAGCAGCTCTACGGAAGCTTTCTTT; CDR3aa: CSSSSTEAFF; v_gene: TRBV7-9; d_gene: .; abundance: .; j_gene: TRBJ1-1; len: 10
CDR3nt: TGTGCCAGCAGTCCAGGGTACCAAGAGACCCAGTACTTC; CDR3aa: CASSPGYQETQYF; v_gene: TRBV6-6; d_gene: .; abundance: .; j_gene: TRBJ2-5; len: 13
CDR3nt: TGTGCCAGTAGTTCACCGGGACAGTGGTCAACTAATGAAAAACTGTTTTTT; CDR3aa: CASSSPGQWSTNEKLFF; v_gene: TRBV19; d_gene: TRBD1; abundance: .; j_gene: TRBJ1-4; len: 17
CDR3nt: TGTGCCAGCAGCCCGGCGGGGCGCGGAAACACCATATATTTT; CDR3aa: CASSPAGRGNTIYF; v_gene: TRBV5-5; d_gene: .; abundance: .; j_gene: TRBJ1-3; len: 14
CDR3nt: TGCAGCGCAAGACTAGCGGGAGATACGCAGTATTTT; CDR3aa: CSARLAGDTQYF; v_gene: TRBV29-1; d_gene: TRBD2; abundance: .; j_gene: TRBJ2-3; len: 12
CDR3nt: TGTGCCAGCAGCAACACCGGGACAGGGCCGAACACTGAAGCTTTCTTT; CDR3aa: CASSNTGTGPNTEAFF; v_gene: TRBV5-6; d_gene: TRBD1; abundance: .; j_gene: TRBJ1-1; len: 16
CDR3nt: TGTGCCAGTAGTGGACAGGGGAACACTGAAGCTTTCTTT; CDR3aa: CASSGQGNTEAFF; v_gene: TRBV19; d_gene: TRBD1; abundance: .; j_gene: TRBJ1-1; len: 13
CDR3nt: TGTGCCAGCAGCCTCCCAAGCGGGAGGGCCAGAGAGAATACGCAGTATTTT; CDR3aa: CASSLPSGRARENTQYF; v_gene: TRBV4-2; d_gene: TRBD2; abundance: few; j_gene: TRBJ2-3; len: 17
CDR3nt: TGTGCCAGCAGCCGGCAAGCGGGACAGCAGTTCTTC; CDR3aa: CASSRQAGQQFF; v_gene: TRBV6-5; d_gene: TRBD2; abundance: few; j_gene: TRBJ2-1; len: 12
CDR3nt: TGTGCCAGGGGGGACTCCAGCTATGGCTACACCTTC; CDR3aa: CARGDSSYGYTF; v_gene: TRBV28; d_gene: .; abundance: .; j_gene: TRBJ1-2; len: 12
CDR3nt: TGTGCCTCACATCAGGCGGGACAGGGAGGGCATTACGAGCAGTACTTC; CDR3aa: CASHQAGQGGHYEQYF; v_gene: TRBV27; d_gene: TRBD1; abundance: .; j_gene: TRBJ2-7; len: 16
CDR3nt: TGTGCCAGCAGGGAGGGGGCTGGGACTGAAGCTTTCTTT; CDR3aa: CASREGAGTEAFF; v_gene: TRBV7-3; d_gene: TRBD1; abundance: few; j_gene: TRBJ1-1; len: 13
CDR3nt: TGTGCCAGCAGCCCCATAGATCTAGCGGGAGACGCAGATACGCAGTATTTT; CDR3aa: CASSPIDLAGDADTQYF; v_gene: TRBV9; d_gene: TRBD2; abundance: few; j_gene: TRBJ2-3; len: 17
CDR3nt: TGTGCCAGCAGGTATGGGGGGAGTGGCAACGAGCAGTACTTC; CDR3aa: CASRYGGSGNEQYF; v_gene: TRBV28; d_gene: .; abundance: .; j_gene: TRBJ2-7; len: 14
CDR3nt: TGTGCCAGCAGTGAAGGCGGGGGGACCGGGGAGCTGTTTTTT; CDR3aa: CASSEGGGTGELFF; v_gene: TRBV6-4; d_gene: TRBD2; abundance: .; j_gene: TRBJ2-2; len: 14
CDR3nt: TGTGCCAGCAGCTTAGGGGCACAGGGGGCAGGCGAAAACACTGAAGCTTTCTTT; CDR3aa: CASSLGAQGAGENTEAFF; v_gene: TRBV7-9; d_gene: TRBD1; abundance: .; j_gene: TRBJ1-1; len: 18
CDR3nt: TGCGCCAGCAGCCGGGGACAGGGCGCGAGTACCTTC; CDR3aa: CASSRGQGASTF; v_gene: TRBV5-1; d_gene: TRBD1; abundance: .; j_gene: TRBJ1-2; len: 12
CDR3nt: TGTGCCTGGAGTGTATCCGCCGGCTATGGCTACACCTTC; CDR3aa: CAWSVSAGYGYTF; v_gene: TRBV30; d_gene: .; abundance: .; j_gene: TRBJ1-2; len: 13
CDR3nt: TGTGCCATCAGTGAGTCGCAAGGACAGGGACCCTACGAGCAGTACTTC; CDR3aa: CAISESQGQGPYEQYF; v_gene: TRBV10-3; d_gene: TRBD1; abundance: .; j_gene: TRBJ2-7; len: 16
CDR3nt: TGCGCCAGCAGTCCGGGACTAGCGGGAGTGGTTCGAACAGATACGCAGTATTTT; CDR3aa: CASSPGLAGVVRTDTQYF; v_gene: TRBV5-1; d_gene: TRBD2; abundance: once; j_gene: TRBJ2-3; len: 18
CDR3nt: TGTGCCAGCAGTTTAACAGGGATGAACACTGAAGCTTTCTTT; CDR3aa: CASSLTGMNTEAFF; v_gene: TRBV28; d_gene: .; abundance: .; j_gene: TRBJ1-1; len: 14
CDR3nt: TGTGCCAGTAAAACACTAGCGGGAGAAACGGATGAGCAGTTCTTC; CDR3aa: CASKTLAGETDEQFF; v_gene: TRBV19; d_gene: TRBD2; abundance: .; j_gene: TRBJ2-1; len: 15
CDR3nt: TGTGCCAGCAGCTTAACCAGGGATGAAGTCAATGAGCAGTTCTTC; CDR3aa: CASSLTRDEVNEQFF; v_gene: TRBV7-3; d_gene: .; abundance: .; j_gene: TRBJ2-1; len: 15
CDR3nt: TGTGCCAGTAGTAGTGGAAGACTAGCGGGTATGGATGAGCAGTACTTC; CDR3aa: CASSSGRLAGMDEQYF; v_gene: TRBV19; d_gene: TRBD2; abundance: .; j_gene: TRBJ2-7; len: 16
CDR3nt: TGTGCCAGCAGTTCCTCCGCAGGGGGGTTCACTGAAGCTTTCTTT; CDR3aa: CASSSSAGGFTEAFF; v_gene: TRBV6-6; d_gene: TRBD1; abundance: .; j_gene: TRBJ1-1; len: 15
CDR3nt: TGTGCCAGCACCTATTCCCCGGGACAGGGAGTAAAACTGTTTTTT; CDR3aa: CASTYSPGQGVKLFF; v_gene: TRBV7-9; d_gene: TRBD1; abundance: .; j_gene: TRBJ1-4; len: 15
CDR3nt: TGTGCCAGCAGTTTATTGGAGGACTACTCCAACGAGCAGTACTTC; CDR3aa: CASSLLEDYSNEQYF; v_gene: TRBV27; d_gene: .; abundance: .; j_gene: TRBJ2-7; len: 15
CDR3nt: TGTGCCAGCAGCGCCGTCTATTTGTTGGCTGAAGCTTTCTTT; CDR3aa: CASSAVYLLAEAFF; v_gene: TRBV7-2; d_gene: .; abundance: .; j_gene: TRBJ1-1; len: 14
CDR3nt: TGTGCCAGCAGCTCGGAGGGCAATCAGCCCCAGCATTTT; CDR3aa: CASSSEGNQPQHF; v_gene: TRBV7-2; d_gene: .; abundance: .; j_gene: TRBJ1-5; len: 13
CDR3nt: TGCGCCAGCAGCTTGGAGGCCGGGGGGTGGGAAAAACTGTTTTTT; CDR3aa: CASSLEAGGWEKLFF; v_gene: TRBV5-1; d_gene: .; abundance: .; j_gene: TRBJ1-4; len: 15
CDR3nt: TGTGCCAGCAGTGAATTAACCGCAGGGGGGATAAGAGGAAACACCATATATTTT; CDR3aa: CASSELTAGGIRGNTIYF; v_gene: TRBV25-1; d_gene: TRBD1; abundance: few; j_gene: TRBJ1-3; len: 18
CDR3nt: TGTGCCACTTCCGGACTAGCGGGAACCTACAATGAGCAGTTCTTC; CDR3aa: CATSGLAGTYNEQFF; v_gene: TRBV28; d_gene: TRBD2; abundance: .; j_gene: TRBJ2-1; len: 15
CDR3nt: TGTGCCTCTCAAGACAGGGTGGGCCGCTACGAGCAGTACTTC; CDR3aa: CASQDRVGRYEQYF; v_gene: TRBV6-5; d_gene: TRBD1; abundance: .; j_gene: TRBJ2-7; len: 14
CDR3nt: TGTGCCAGCAGCTTGGTATCCAGGGCCTACGAGCAGTACTTC; CDR3aa: CASSLVSRAYEQYF; v_gene: TRBV5-6; d_gene: .; abundance: .; j_gene: TRBJ2-7; len: 14